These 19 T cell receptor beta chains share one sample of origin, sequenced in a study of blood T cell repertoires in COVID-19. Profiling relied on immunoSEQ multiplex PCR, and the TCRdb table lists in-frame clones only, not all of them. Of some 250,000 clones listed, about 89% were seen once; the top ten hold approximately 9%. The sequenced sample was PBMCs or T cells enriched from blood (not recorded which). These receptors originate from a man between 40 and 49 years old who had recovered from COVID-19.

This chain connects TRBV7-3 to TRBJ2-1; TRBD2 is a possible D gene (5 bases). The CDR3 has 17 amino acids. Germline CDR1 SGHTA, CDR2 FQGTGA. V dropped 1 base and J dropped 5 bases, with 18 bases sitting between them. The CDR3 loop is CASSLMMGSPPNNEQFF. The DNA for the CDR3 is TGTGCCAGCAGCTTAATGATGGGGAGTCCCCCAAACAATGAGCAGTTCTTC.

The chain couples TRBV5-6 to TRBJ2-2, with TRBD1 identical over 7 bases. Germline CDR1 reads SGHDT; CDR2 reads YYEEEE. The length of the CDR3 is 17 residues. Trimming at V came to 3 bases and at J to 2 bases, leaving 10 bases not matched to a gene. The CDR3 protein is CASSWVLGQDNTGELFF. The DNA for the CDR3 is TGTGCCAGCAGCTGGGTTTTAGGACAGGATAACACCGGGGAGCTGTTTTTT.

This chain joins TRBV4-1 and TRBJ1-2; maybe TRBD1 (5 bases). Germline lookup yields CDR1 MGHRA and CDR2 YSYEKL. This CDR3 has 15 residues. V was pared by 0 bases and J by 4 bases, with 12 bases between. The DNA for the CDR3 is TGCGCCAGCAGCCAAGAGGTACAGGAATTCTATGGCTACACCTTC. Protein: CASSQEVQEFYGYTF.

Here the CDR3 DNA reads TGTGCCAGCAGTTTAGTTGTGCCAGCTGAAGCTTTCTTT. This codes for CASSLVVPAEAFF. This chain uses TRBV12-3 or TRBV12-4 with TRBJ1-1; D is ambiguous. The V end lost 1 base, the J end lost 6 bases, and 9 bases lay between the germline ends. The CDR3 contains 13 residues.

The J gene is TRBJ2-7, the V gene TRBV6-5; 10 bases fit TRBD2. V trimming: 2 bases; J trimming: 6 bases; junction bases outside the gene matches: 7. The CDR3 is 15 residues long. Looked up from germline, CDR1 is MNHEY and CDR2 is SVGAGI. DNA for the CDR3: TGTGCCAGCAGTTACGGAGTTAGCGGGAGGCGCGAGCAGTACTTC. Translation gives CASSYGVSGRREQYF.

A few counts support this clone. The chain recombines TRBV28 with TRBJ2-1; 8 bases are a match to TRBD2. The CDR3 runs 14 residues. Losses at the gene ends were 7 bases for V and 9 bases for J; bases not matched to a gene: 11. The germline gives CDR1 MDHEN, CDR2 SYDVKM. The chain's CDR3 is CASNKAGVSGEQFF. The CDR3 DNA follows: TGTGCCAGCAACAAAGCGGGAGTTTCGGGTGAGCAGTTCTTC.

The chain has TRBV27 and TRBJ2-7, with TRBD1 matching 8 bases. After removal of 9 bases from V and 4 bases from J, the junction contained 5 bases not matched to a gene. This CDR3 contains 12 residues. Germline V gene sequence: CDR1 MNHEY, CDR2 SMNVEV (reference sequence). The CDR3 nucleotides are TGTGCCAGTTTGGACAGGGATTACGAGCAGTACTTC. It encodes CASLDRDYEQYF.

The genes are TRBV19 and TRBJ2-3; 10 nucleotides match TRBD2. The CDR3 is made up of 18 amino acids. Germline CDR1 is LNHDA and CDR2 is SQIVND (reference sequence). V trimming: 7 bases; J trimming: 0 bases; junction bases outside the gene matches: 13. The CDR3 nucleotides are TGTGCCAGTAAGAAGTCCGGACTAGCGGTTCCTAGCACAGATACGCAGTATTTT. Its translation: CASKKSGLAVPSTDTQYF.

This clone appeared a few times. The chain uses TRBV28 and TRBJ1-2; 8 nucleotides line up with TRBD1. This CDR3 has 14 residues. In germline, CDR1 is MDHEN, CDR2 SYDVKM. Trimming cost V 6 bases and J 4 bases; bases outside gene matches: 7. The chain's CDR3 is CASRRTGTGYGYTF. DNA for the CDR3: TGTGCCAGCAGGCGTACCGGGACAGGCTATGGCTACACCTTC.

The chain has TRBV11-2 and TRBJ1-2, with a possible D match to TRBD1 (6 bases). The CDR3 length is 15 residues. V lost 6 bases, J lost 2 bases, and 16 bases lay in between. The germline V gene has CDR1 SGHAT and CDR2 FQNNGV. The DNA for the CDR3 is TGTGCCAGCAGATCACCATTCACAGGGAACTATGGCTACACCTTC. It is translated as CASRSPFTGNYGYTF.

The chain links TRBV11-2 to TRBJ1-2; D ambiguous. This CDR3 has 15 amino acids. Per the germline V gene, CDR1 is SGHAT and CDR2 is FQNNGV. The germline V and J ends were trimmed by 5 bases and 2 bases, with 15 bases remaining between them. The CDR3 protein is CASSPADPGNYGYTF. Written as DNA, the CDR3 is TGTGCCAGCAGCCCAGCTGACCCGGGGAACTATGGCTACACCTTC. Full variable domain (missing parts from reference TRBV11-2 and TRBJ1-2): EAGVAQSPRYKIIEKRQSVAFWCNPISGHATLYWYQQILGQGPKLLIQFQNNGVVDDSQLPKDRFSAERLKGVDSTLKIQPAKLEDSAVYLCASSPADPGNYGYTFGSGTRLTVV.

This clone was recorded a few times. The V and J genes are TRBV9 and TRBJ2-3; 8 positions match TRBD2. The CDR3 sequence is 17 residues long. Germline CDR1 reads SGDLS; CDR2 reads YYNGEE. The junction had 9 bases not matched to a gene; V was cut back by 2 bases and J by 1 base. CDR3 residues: CASSVSLGLAGTDTQYF. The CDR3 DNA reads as TGTGCCAGCAGCGTTTCCCTAGGACTAGCTGGCACAGATACGCAGTATTTT.

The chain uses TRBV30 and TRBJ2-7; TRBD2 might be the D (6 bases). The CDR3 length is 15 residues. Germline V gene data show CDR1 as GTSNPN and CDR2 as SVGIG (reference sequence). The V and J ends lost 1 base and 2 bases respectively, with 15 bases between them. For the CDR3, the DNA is TGTGCCTGGAGTGAACGGGGAGGCCGGACCTACGAGCAGTACTTC. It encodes CAWSERGGRTYEQYF. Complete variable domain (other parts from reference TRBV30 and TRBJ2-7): SQTIHQWPATLVQPVGSPLSLECTVEGTSNPNLYWYRQAAGRGLQLLFYSVGIGQISSEVPQNLSASRPQDRQFILSSKKLLLSDSGFYLCAWSERGGRTYEQYFGPGTRLTVT.

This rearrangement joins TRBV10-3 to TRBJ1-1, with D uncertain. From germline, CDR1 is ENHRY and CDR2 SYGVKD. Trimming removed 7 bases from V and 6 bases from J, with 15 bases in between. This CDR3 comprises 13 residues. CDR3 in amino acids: CAIKVGLGAEAFF. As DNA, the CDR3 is TGTGCCATCAAGGTTGGGCTGGGCGCTGAAGCTTTCTTT.

The CDR3 loop is CSASGLAGVGEQYF. The DNA for the CDR3 is TGCAGTGCTAGTGGTCTAGCGGGAGTCGGGGAGCAGTACTTC. V usage is TRBV20-1 and J usage is TRBJ2-7; 10 bases fit TRBD2. The CDR3 consists of 14 residues. Trimming removed 3 bases from V and 7 bases from J; junction bases left unmatched: 9. CDR1 and CDR2 from the germline V gene are DFQATT and SNEGSKA (reference sequence).

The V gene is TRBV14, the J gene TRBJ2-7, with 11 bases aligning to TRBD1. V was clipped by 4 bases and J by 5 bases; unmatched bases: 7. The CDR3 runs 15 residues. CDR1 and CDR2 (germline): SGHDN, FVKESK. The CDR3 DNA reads TGTGCCAGCAGCCCCCGGGACAGGGGGGTCGACGAGCAGTACTTC. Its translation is CASSPRDRGVDEQYF.

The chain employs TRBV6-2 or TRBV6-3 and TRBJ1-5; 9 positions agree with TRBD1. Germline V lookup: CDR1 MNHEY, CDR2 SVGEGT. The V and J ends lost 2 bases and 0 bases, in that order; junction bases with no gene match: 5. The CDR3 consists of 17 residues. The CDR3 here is CASSYPGTGHSNQPQHF. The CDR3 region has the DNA TGTGCCAGCAGTTACCCCGGGACAGGGCATAGCAATCAGCCCCAGCATTTT.

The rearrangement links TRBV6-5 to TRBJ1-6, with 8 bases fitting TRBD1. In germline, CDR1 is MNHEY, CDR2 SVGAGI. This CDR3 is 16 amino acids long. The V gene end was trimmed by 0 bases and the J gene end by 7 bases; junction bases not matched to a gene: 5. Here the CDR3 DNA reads TGTGCCAGCAGTTACTCGGGACAGGACAGGAATTCACCCCTCCACTTT. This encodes CASSYSGQDRNSPLHF.

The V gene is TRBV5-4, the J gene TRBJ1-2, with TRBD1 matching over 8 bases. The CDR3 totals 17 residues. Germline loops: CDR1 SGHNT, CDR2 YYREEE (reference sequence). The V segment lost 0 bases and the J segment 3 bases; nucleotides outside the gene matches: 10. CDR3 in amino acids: CASSLGFQGALYYGYTF. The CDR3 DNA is TGTGCCAGCAGCTTGGGATTCCAGGGGGCCCTCTACTATGGCTACACCTTC. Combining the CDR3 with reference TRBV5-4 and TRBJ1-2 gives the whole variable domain ETGVTQSPTHLIKTRGQQVTLRCSSQSGHNTVSWYQQALGQGPQFIFQYYREEENGRGNFPPRFSGLQFPNYSSELNVNALELDDSALYLCASSLGFQGALYYGYTFGSGTRLTVV.